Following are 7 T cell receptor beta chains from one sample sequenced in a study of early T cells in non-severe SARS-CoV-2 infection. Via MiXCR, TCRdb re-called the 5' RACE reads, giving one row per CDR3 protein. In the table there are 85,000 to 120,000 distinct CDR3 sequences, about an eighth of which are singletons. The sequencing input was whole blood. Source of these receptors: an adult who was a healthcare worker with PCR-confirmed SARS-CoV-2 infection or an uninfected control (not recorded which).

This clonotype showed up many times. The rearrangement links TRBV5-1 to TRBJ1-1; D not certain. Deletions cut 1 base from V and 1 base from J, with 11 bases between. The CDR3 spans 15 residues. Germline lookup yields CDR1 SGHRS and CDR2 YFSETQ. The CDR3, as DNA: TGCGCCAGCAGCTTGCTGGGTCTGAAGAACACTGAAGCTTTCTTT. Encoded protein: CASSLLGLKNTEAFF.

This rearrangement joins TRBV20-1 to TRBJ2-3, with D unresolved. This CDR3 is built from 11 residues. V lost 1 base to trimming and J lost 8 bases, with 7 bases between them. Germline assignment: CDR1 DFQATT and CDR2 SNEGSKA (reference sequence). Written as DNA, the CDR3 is TGCAGTGCTAGAGGTCTGGCTACGCAGTATTTT. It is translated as CSARGLATQYF.

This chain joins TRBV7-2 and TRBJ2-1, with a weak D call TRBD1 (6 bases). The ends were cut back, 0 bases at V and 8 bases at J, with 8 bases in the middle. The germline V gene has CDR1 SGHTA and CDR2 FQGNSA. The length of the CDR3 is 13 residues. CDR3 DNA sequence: TGTGCCAGCAGCTTAGCGGGGGCCTATGAGCAGTTCTTC. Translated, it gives CASSLAGAYEQFF.

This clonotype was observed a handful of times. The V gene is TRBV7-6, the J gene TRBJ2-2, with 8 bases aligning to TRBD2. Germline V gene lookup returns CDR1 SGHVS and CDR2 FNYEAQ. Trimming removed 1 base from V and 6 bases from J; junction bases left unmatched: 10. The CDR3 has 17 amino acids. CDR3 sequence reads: CASSLGGRLFLPGELFF. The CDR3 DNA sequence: TGTGCCAGCAGCTTAGGCGGGAGGCTTTTCCTCCCCGGGGAGCTGTTTTTT.

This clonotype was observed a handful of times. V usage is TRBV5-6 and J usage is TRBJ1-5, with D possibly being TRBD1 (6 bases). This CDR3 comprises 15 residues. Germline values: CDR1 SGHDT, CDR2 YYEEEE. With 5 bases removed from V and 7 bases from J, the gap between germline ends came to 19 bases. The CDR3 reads CASSSHGTLDQPQHF. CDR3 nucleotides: TGTGCCAGCAGTTCCCACGGGACATTGGACCAGCCCCAGCATTTT.

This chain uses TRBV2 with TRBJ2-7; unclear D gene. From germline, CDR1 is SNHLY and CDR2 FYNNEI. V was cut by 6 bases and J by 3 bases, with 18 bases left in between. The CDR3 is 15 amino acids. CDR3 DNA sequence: TGTGCCAGCAGGGACCCAGAAACACCATACTACGAGCAGTACTTC. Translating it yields CASRDPETPYYEQYF.

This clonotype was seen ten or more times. CDR3 nucleotides: TGTGCCAGCAGCTTTAGCGGGACTTCAGATACGCAGTATTTT. This encodes CASSFSGTSDTQYF. The chain couples TRBV5-6 to TRBJ2-3, with 8 bases that match TRBD2. This CDR3 is built from 14 residues. V gave up 2 bases and J gave up 4 bases; unmatched junction bases: 3. Per germline, CDR1 SGHDT and CDR2 YYEEEE.